Listed here are 24 T cell receptor beta chains from one sample, sequenced in a study of shared clonotypes between healthy human individuals. Clones were sequenced by immunoSEQ multiplex PCR, and TCRdb holds only the in-frame ones, with some missing. This table holds more than 550,000 clones, 72% found once. Sequences were obtained from memory CD4+ T cells sorted from blood. Indicated subset: CD45RA-negative fraction. All receptors come from a woman aged 25 to 39 in good health.

V and J are TRBV11-2 and TRBJ1-5; the match to TRBD1 covers 7 bases. The CDR3 consists of 13 residues. CDR1 is SGHAT, CDR2 FQNNGV, per germline. V gave up 0 bases and J gave up 11 bases; unmatched junction bases: 4. The CDR3 DNA reads as TGTGCCAGCAGCTTAGACAGGGGGAATGCCCAGCATTTT. Encoded protein: CASSLDRGNAQHF. Supplemented by reference TRBV11-2 and TRBJ1-5, the full variable domain reads EAGVAQSPRYKIIEKRQSVAFWCNPISGHATLYWYQQILGQGPKLLIQFQNNGVVDDSQLPKDRFSAERLKGVDSTLKIQPAKLEDSAVYLCASSLDRGNAQHFGDGTRLSIL.

The genes are TRBV5-1 and TRBJ2-3; tentative D call: TRBD1 (6 bases). The germline V and J ends were trimmed by 4 bases and 4 bases, with 16 bases remaining between them. The V gene's germline CDR1 is SGHRS and CDR2 YFSETQ. The CDR3 length is 15 residues. The CDR3 DNA is TGCGCCAGCAGCCACGGGACAAGAACCTCAGATACGCAGTATTTT. This codes for CASSHGTRTSDTQYF.

This chain links TRBV2 with TRBJ2-2; no definite D call. The CDR3 has 12 amino acids. The germline V and J ends were trimmed by 7 bases and 6 bases, with 9 bases remaining between them. Germline V gene lookup returns CDR1 SNHLY and CDR2 FYNNEI. The CDR3 DNA sequence: TGTGCCAGCACTTACTACCCCGGGGAGCTGTTTTTT. It yields the protein CASTYYPGELFF.

A single count supports this clone. The chain uses TRBV11-2 and TRBJ1-5; 9 bases fit TRBD1. Per the germline V gene, CDR1 is SGHAT and CDR2 is FQNNGV. The CDR3 loop spans 15 amino acids. V lost 5 bases, J lost 5 bases, and 7 bases stayed unmatched. In nucleotides, the CDR3 is TGTGCCAGCAGCCCCGGGACAGGGACCCATCAGCCCCAGCATTTT. Its translation is CASSPGTGTHQPQHF.

This chain connects TRBV18 to TRBJ2-6; no definite D call. This CDR3 is built from 19 residues. Deletions cut 6 bases from V and 0 bases from J, with 21 bases between. Germline V CDR1 and CDR2: KGHSH, LQKENI. CDR3 sequence: CASSPTVGMNSSGANVLTF. In nucleotides, the CDR3 is TGTGCCAGCTCCCCGACCGTGGGCATGAACTCCTCTGGGGCCAACGTCCTGACTTTC.

The rearrangement joins TRBV11-2 to TRBJ2-3; 10 nucleotides agree with TRBD2. There are 15 residues in the CDR3. Germline CDR1 reads SGHAT; CDR2 reads FQNNGV. V lost 3 bases, J lost 6 bases, and 6 bases stayed unmatched. CDR3 bases: TGTGCCAGCAGCTTTACCCTAGCGGGAGCGGATACGCAGTATTTT. It specifies CASSFTLAGADTQYF.

The chain recombines TRBV5-1 with TRBJ2-1, with D hard to call. V lost 0 bases, J lost 7 bases, and 2 bases lay in between. The CDR3 covers 11 residues. Germline loops: CDR1 SGHRS, CDR2 YFSETQ. Here the CDR3 DNA reads TGCGCCAGCAGCTTGGAAAATGAGCAGTTCTTC. Its translation: CASSLENEQFF.

This clone has only a few counts. The chain carries TRBV27 and TRBJ2-7; D unresolved. Deletions cut 3 bases from V and 6 bases from J, with 18 bases between. The CDR3 has 15 residues. Germline CDR1 reads MNHEY; CDR2 reads SMNVEV (reference sequence). The CDR3 region has the DNA TGTGCCAGCAGTTTTAGGGCCCTAACCTCGGCCGAGCAGTACTTC. This encodes CASSFRALTSAEQYF.

This clone was counted ten times or more. The chain uses TRBV2 and TRBJ1-3; D remains unclear. V lost 5 bases and J 2 bases, leaving 10 bases between the germline ends. This CDR3 has 14 amino acids. Germline assignment: CDR1 SNHLY and CDR2 FYNNEI. The CDR3 DNA reads as TGTGCCAGCAGTCGGAAGGGAACTGGAAACACCATATATTTT. Protein sequence: CASSRKGTGNTIYF.

The chain is built from TRBV5-8 and TRBJ1-5; TRBD1 agrees at 7 bases. Per the germline V gene, CDR1 is SGHTS and CDR2 is YDEGEE. V was clipped by 0 bases and J by 7 bases; unmatched bases: 7. The CDR3 has 15 amino acids. The CDR3 nucleotides read TGTGCCAGCAGCTTGGAACAGGGGTTTGACCAGCCCCAGCATTTT. It translates to CASSLEQGFDQPQHF.

The chain has TRBV7-9 and TRBJ1-2; D gene unclear. The V gene's germline CDR1 is SEHNR and CDR2 FQNEAQ (reference sequence). The length of the CDR3 is 14 residues. V dropped 4 bases and J dropped 4 bases, with 13 bases sitting between them. The CDR3 protein is CASSSGSRSYGYTF. CDR3 nucleotide sequence: TGTGCCAGCAGCTCGGGATCTCGATCCTATGGCTACACCTTC. The full variable domain, completed using reference TRBV7-9 and TRBJ1-2, is DTGVSQNPRHKITKRGQNVTFRCDPISEHNRLYWYRQTLGQGPEFLTYFQNEAQLEKSRLLSDRFSAERPKGSFSTLEIQRTEQGDSAMYLCASSSGSRSYGYTFGSGTRLTVV.

This chain uses TRBV2 with TRBJ2-2, with D possibly TRBD1 on 5 matching bases. Germline CDR1 SNHLY, CDR2 FYNNEI. V lost 2 bases and J lost 0, with 10 bases in between. The CDR3 spans 16 residues. The CDR3 loop is CASSEMTVANTGELFF. The CDR3 coding sequence is TGTGCCAGCAGTGAAATGACAGTCGCGAACACCGGGGAGCTGTTTTTT. The full variable domain, with the rest looked up from reference TRBV2 and TRBJ2-2, is EPEVTQTPSHQVTQMGQEVILRCVPISNHLYFYWYRQILGQKVEFLVSFYNNEISEKSEIFDDQFSVERPDGSNFTLKIRSTKLEDSAMYFCASSEMTVANTGELFFGEGSRLTVL.

A few counts support this clone. V gene TRBV2 combines with J gene TRBJ2-7, with D uncertain. The CDR3 has 12 amino acids. From germline, CDR1 is SNHLY and CDR2 FYNNEI. V lost 4 bases and J 5 bases, leaving 9 bases between the germline ends. In nucleotides, the CDR3 is TGTGCCAGCAGTGGGGCGCGCCACGAGCAGTACTTC. The encoded protein is CASSGARHEQYF.

Of note for this clone: No DNA is shown, since the ends of the CDR3 on it are uncertain; the CDR3 is the one TCRdb lists. The chain combines TRBV19 with TRBJ1-3; the table's D call, TRBD1, was not checked against the DNA. Germline-derived CDR1 and CDR2 are LNHDA and SQIVND (reference sequence). Termini included, the CDR3 measures 12 amino acids. This CDR3 reads CATSVAGNTIYF.

This clone was seen once. The rearrangement joins TRBV6-1 to TRBJ2-6; D remains ambiguous. Per the germline V gene, CDR1 is MNHNS and CDR2 is SASEGT. Trimming took off 7 bases at V and 0 bases at J, with 10 bases between the two ends. This CDR3 is 15 amino acids long. The CDR3 coding sequence is TGTGCCAGCATTTTCGATACCTCTGGGGCCAACGTCCTGACTTTC. It codes for CASIFDTSGANVLTF.

The chain has TRBV7-2 and TRBJ2-1, with 8 bases matching TRBD2. This CDR3 is built from 15 residues. V was clipped by 7 bases and J by 4 bases; unmatched bases: 9. Germline V gene sequence: CDR1 SGHTA, CDR2 FQGNSA. The DNA of the CDR3 is TGTGCCAGCACCCAAGGGACTAGGGGTTACAATGAGCAGTTCTTC. This translates into CASTQGTRGYNEQFF.

The gene calls are TRBV6-6 and TRBJ2-5, with D possibly matching TRBD1 (6 bases). V lost 6 bases, J lost 5 bases, and 16 bases lay in between. The CDR3 runs to 14 residues. CDR1 and CDR2 (germline): MNHNY, SVGAGI (reference sequence). Here the CDR3 DNA reads TGTGCCAGCAGAACTAGGGGGAGTGGCGAGACCCAGTACTTC. Its translation is CASRTRGSGETQYF.

This clone was observed a single time. The rearrangement links TRBV7-2 to TRBJ2-7, with D hard to call. CDR1 SGHTA and CDR2 FQGNSA come from the germline V gene. V was shortened by 5 bases and J by 0 bases, with 11 bases between the two germline ends. The CDR3 consists of 14 residues. CDR3 bases: TGTGCCAGCAGCCCACCTGTGAGCTCCTACGAGCAGTACTTC. It codes for CASSPPVSSYEQYF.

The gene calls are TRBV6-4 and TRBJ1-6; unclear D gene. V lost 3 bases and J lost 7, with 7 bases in between. CDR1 and CDR2 (germline): MRHNA, SNTAGT. The CDR3 totals 13 residues. The CDR3: CASSEQRNSPLHF. The DNA of the CDR3 is TGTGCCAGCAGTGAACAGAGGAATTCACCCCTCCACTTT.

This clone was observed a few times. The rearrangement joins TRBV9 to TRBJ2-1, with a possible D match to TRBD2 (6 bases). This CDR3 region has 14 residues. V shed 6 bases and J shed 7 bases, with 17 bases lying between them. From germline, CDR1 is SGDLS and CDR2 YYNGEE. The CDR3 is CASTPAGFPNEQFF. In DNA, the CDR3 is TGTGCCAGCACCCCCGCGGGATTCCCAAATGAGCAGTTCTTC.

The gene calls are TRBV25-1 and TRBJ2-6; tentatively, D is TRBD1 (5 bases). Per germline, CDR1 MGHDK and CDR2 SYGVNS. The V gene lost 5 bases and the J gene lost 1 base, with 6 bases spanning the gap. This CDR3 region has 14 residues. The CDR3 loop is CASSPGSGANVLTF. The CDR3 DNA reads TGTGCCAGCAGTCCAGGGTCTGGGGCCAACGTCCTGACTTTC. Full variable domain (outside the CDR3, taken from reference TRBV25-1 and TRBJ2-6): EADIYQTPRYLVIGTGKKITLECSQTMGHDKMYWYQQDPGMELHLIHYSYGVNSTEKGDLSSESTVSRIRTEHFPLTLESARPSHTSQYLCASSPGSGANVLTFGAGSRLTVL.

The chain employs TRBV19 and TRBJ2-1; unclear D gene. Per germline, CDR1 LNHDA and CDR2 SQIVND (reference sequence). The length of the CDR3 is 12 residues. With 3 bases removed from V and 9 bases from J, the gap between germline ends came to 9 bases. The CDR3 region is CASSIGRREQFF. The CDR3 DNA sequence: TGTGCCAGTAGTATTGGTAGGCGTGAGCAGTTCTTC.

With respect to this clone: The same CDR3 also results from other DNA sequences found in this sample. The chain employs TRBV29-1 and TRBJ1-1, with TRBD1 identical over 7 bases. Per the germline V gene, CDR1 is SQVTM and CDR2 is ANQGSEA. The CDR3 consists of 13 residues. Unmatched junction bases numbered 3, after V lost 4 bases and J lost 1 base. The CDR3 DNA reads TGCAGCGTTGGTAACAGGGGGAACACTGAAGCTTTCTTT. This sequence encodes CSVGNRGNTEAFF.

A few counts support this clone. The chain has TRBV28 and TRBJ1-2; D is possibly TRBD1 (6 bases). Trimming removed 5 bases at V and 5 bases at J, with 12 bases between. Germline V CDR1 and CDR2: MDHEN, SYDVKM. The CDR3 is made up of 13 amino acids. CDR3: CASSTGQIYGYTF. Here the CDR3 DNA reads TGTGCCAGCAGTACAGGACAGATATATGGCTACACCTTC.